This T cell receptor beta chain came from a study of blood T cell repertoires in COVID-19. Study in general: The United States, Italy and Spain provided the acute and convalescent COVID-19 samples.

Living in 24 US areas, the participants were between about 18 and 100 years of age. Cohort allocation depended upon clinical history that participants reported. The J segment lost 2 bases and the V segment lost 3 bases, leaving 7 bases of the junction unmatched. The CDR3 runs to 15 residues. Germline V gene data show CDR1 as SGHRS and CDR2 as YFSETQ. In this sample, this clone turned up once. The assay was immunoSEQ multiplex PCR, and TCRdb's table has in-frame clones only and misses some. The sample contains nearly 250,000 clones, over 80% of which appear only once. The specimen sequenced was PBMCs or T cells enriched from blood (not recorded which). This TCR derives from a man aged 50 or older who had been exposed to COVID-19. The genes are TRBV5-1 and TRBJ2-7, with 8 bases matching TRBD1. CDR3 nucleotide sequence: TGCGCCAGCAGCTGGGGGACAGGACAGGCCTACGAGCAGTACTTC. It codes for CASSWGTGQAYEQYF.